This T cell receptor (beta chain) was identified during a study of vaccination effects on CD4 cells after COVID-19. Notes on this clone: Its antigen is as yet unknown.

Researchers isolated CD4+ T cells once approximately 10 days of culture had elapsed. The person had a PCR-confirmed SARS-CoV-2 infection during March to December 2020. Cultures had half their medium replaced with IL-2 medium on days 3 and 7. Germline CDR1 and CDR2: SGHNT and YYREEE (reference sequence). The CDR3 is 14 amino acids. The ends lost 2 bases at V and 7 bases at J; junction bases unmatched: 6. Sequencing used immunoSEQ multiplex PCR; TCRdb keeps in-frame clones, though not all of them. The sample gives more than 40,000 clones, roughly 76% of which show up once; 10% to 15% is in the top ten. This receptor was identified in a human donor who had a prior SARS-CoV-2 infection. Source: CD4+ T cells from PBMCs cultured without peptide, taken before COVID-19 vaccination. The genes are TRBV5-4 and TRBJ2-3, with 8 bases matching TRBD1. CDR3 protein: CASSFGQGMNTQYF. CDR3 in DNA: TGTGCCAGCAGCTTCGGACAGGGAATGAATACGCAGTATTTT.